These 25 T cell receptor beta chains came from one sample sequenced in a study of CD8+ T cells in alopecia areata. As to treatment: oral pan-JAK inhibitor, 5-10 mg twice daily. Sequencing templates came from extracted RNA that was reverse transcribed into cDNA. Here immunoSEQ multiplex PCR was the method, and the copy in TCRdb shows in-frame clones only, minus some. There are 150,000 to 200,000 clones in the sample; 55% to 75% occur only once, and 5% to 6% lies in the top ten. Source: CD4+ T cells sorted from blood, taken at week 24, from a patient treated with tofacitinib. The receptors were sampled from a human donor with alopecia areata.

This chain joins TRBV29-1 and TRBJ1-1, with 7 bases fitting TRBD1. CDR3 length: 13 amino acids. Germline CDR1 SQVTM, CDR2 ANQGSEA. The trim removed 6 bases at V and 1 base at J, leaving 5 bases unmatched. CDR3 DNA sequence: TGCAGCGTCGGGACAGCTAGGAACACTGAAGCTTTCTTT. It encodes CSVGTARNTEAFF.

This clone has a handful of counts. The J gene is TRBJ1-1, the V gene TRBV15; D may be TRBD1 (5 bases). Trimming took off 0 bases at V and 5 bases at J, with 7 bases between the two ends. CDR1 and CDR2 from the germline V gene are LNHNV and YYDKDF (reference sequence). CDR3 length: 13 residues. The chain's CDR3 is CATSREGGTEAFF. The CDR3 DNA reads TGTGCCACCAGCAGAGAGGGGGGAACTGAAGCTTTCTTT.

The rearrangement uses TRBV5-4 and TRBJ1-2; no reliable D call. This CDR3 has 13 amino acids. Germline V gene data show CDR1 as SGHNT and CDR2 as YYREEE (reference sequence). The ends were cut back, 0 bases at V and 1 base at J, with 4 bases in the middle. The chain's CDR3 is CASSLAVNYGYTF. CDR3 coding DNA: TGTGCCAGCAGCTTGGCGGTTAACTATGGCTACACCTTC.

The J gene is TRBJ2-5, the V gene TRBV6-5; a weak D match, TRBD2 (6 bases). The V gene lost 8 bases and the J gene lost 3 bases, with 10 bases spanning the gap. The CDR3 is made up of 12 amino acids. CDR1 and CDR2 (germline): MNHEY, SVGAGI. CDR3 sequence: CASGPGEETQYF. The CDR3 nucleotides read TGTGCCAGCGGACCGGGGGAAGAGACCCAGTACTTC.

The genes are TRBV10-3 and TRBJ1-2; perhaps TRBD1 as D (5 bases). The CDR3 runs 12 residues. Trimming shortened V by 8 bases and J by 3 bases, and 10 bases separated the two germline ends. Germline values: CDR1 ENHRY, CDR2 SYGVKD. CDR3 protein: CAIGRGDYGYTF. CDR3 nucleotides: TGTGCCATCGGGAGGGGAGACTATGGCTACACCTTC.

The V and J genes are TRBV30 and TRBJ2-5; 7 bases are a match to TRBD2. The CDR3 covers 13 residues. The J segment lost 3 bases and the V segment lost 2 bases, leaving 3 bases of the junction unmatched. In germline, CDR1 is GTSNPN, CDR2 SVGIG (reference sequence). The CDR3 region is CAWSWTSEETQYF. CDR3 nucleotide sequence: TGTGCCTGGAGTTGGACTAGTGAAGAGACCCAGTACTTC.

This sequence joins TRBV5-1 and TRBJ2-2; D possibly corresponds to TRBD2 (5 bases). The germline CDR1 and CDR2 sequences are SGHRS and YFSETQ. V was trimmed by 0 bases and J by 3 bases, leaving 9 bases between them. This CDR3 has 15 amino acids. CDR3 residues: CASSLEMRDTGELFF. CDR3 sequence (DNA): TGCGCCAGCAGCTTGGAAATGAGGGACACCGGGGAGCTGTTTTTT.

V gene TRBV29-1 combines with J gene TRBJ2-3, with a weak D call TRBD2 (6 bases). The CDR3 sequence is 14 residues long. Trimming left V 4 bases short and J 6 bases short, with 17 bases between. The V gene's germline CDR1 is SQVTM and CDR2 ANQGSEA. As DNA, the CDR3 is TGCAGCGTTGGGTCTCGCGGGGTCACCGATACGCAGTATTTT. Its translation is CSVGSRGVTDTQYF.

CDR3 residues: CASSHRDSYEQYF. CDR3 coding DNA: TGTGCCAGCAGTCACAGGGATTCCTACGAGCAGTACTTC. This chain links TRBV7-3 with TRBJ2-7, with D possibly TRBD1 on 6 matching bases. CDR1 is SGHTA and CDR2 is FQGTGA in the germline V gene. V lost 6 bases and J 1 base, leaving 10 bases between the germline ends. The CDR3 contains 13 residues.

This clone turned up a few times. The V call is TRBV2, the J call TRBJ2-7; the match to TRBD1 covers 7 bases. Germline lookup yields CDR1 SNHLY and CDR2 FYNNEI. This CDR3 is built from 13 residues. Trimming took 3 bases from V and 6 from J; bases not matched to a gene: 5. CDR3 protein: CASSDLEGAEQYF. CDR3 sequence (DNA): TGTGCCAGCAGTGATTTAGAGGGGGCCGAGCAGTACTTC. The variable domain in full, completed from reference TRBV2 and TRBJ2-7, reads EPEVTQTPSHQVTQMGQEVILRCVPISNHLYFYWYRQILGQKVEFLVSFYNNEISEKSEIFDDQFSVERPDGSNFTLKIRSTKLEDSAMYFCASSDLEGAEQYFGPGTRLTVT.

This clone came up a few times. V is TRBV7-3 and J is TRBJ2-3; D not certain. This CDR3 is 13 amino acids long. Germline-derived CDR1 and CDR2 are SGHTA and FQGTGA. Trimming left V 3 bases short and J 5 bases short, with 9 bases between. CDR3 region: CASSFQDGDTQYF. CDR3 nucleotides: TGTGCCAGCAGCTTCCAGGACGGAGATACGCAGTATTTT. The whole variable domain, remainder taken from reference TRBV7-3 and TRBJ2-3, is GAGVSQTPSNKVTEKGKYVELRCDPISGHTALYWYRQSLGQGPEFLIYFQGTGAADDSGLPNDRFFAVRPEGSVSTLKIQRTERGDSAVYLCASSFQDGDTQYFGPGTRLTVL.

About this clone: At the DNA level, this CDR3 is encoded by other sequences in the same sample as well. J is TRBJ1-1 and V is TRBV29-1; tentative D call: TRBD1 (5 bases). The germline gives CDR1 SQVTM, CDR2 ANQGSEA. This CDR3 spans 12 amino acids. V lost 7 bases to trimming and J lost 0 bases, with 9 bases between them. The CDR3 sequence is CSAGQVNTEAFF. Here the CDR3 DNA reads TGCAGCGCCGGACAAGTGAACACTGAAGCTTTCTTT.

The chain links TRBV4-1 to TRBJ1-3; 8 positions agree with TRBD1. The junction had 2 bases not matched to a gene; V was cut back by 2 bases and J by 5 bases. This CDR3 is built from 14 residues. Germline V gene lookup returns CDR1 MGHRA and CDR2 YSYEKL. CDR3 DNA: TGCGCCAGCAGCCAACAGGGGGCGAGAAACACCATATATTTT. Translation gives CASSQQGARNTIYF.

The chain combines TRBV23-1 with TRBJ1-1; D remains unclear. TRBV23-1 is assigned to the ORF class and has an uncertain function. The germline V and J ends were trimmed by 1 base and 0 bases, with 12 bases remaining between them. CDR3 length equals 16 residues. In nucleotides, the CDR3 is TGCGCCAGCAGTCAATATGCCAAAACAATGAACACTGAAGCTTTCTTT. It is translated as CASSQYAKTMNTEAFF.

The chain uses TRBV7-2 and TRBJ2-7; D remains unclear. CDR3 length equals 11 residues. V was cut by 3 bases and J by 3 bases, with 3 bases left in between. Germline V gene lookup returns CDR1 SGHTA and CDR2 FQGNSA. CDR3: CASSFDYEQYF. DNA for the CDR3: TGTGCCAGCAGCTTCGACTACGAGCAGTACTTC.

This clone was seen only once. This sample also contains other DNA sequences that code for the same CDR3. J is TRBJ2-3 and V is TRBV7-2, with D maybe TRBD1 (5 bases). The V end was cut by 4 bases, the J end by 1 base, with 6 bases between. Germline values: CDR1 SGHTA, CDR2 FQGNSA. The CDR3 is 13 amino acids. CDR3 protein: CASSSTGTDTQYF. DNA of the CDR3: TGTGCCAGCAGCTCGACAGGCACAGATACGCAGTATTTT.

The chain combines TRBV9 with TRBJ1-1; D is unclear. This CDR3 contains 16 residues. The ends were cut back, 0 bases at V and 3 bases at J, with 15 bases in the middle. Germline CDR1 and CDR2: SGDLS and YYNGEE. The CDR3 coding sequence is TGTGCCAGCAGCGTAGCTACCAGTCCCCACGACACTGAAGCTTTCTTT. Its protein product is CASSVATSPHDTEAFF. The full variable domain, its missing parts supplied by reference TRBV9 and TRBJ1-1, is DSGVTQTPKHLITATGQRVTLRCSPRSGDLSVYWYQQSLDQGLQFLIQYYNGEERAKGNILERFSAQQFPDLHSELNLSSLELGDSALYFCASSVATSPHDTEAFFGQGTRLTVV.

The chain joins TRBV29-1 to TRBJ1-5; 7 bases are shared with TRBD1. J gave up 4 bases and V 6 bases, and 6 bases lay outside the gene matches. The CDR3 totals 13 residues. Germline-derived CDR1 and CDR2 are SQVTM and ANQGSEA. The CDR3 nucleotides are TGCAGCGTCAGACAGGGCCTGAATCAGCCCCAGCATTTT. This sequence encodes CSVRQGLNQPQHF.

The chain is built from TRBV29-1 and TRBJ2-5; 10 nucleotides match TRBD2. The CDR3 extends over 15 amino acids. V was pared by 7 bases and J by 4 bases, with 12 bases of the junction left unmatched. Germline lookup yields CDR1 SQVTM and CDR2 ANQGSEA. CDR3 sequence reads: CSGRRSGLAVETQYF. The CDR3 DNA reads TGCAGCGGACGACGCTCCGGACTAGCGGTAGAGACCCAGTACTTC.

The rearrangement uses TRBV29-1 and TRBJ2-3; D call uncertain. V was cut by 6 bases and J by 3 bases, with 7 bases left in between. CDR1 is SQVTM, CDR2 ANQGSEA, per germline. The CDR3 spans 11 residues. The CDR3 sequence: CSVGSTDTQYF. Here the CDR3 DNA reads TGCAGCGTAGGGTCAACAGATACGCAGTATTTT.

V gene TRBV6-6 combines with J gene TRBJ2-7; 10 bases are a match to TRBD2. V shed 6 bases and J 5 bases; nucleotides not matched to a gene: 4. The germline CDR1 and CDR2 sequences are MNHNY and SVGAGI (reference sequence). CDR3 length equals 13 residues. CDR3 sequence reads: CASRASGSHEQYF. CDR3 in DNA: TGTGCCAGCAGGGCTAGCGGGAGCCACGAGCAGTACTTC.

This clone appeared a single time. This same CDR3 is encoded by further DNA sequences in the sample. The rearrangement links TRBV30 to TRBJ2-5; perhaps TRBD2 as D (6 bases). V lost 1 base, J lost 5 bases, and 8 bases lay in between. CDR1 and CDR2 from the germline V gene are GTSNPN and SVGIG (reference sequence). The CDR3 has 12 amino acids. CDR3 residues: CAWSGGGETQYF. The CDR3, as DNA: TGTGCCTGGAGTGGTGGAGGGGAGACCCAGTACTTC. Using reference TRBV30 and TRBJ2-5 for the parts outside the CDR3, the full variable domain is SQTIHQWPATLVQPVGSPLSLECTVEGTSNPNLYWYRQAAGRGLQLLFYSVGIGQISSEVPQNLSASRPQDRQFILSSKKLLLSDSGFYLCAWSGGGETQYFGPGTRLLVL.

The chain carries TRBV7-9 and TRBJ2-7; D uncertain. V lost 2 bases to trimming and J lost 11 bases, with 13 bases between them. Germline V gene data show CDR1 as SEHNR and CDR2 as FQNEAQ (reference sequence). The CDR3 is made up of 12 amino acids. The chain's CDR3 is CASSLQLARKYF. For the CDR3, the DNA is TGTGCCAGCAGCTTACAACTGGCGAGGAAGTACTTC.

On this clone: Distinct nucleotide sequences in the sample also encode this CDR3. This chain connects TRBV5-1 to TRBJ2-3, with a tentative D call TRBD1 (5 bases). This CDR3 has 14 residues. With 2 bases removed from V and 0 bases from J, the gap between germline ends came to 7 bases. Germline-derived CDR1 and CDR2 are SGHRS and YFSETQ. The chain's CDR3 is CASSFQGSTDTQYF. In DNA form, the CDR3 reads TGCGCCAGCAGCTTTCAGGGAAGCACAGATACGCAGTATTTT.

Written as DNA, the CDR3 is TGTGCCAGCAGCTTAGGGCGCGGACAGCGCACAGATACGCAGTATTTT. This sequence encodes CASSLGRGQRTDTQYF. This chain connects TRBV7-6 to TRBJ2-3; tentative D call: TRBD1 (6 bases). The germline CDR1 and CDR2 sequences are SGHVS and FNYEAQ. This CDR3 is built from 16 residues. V was clipped by 1 base and J by 1 base, with 12 bases between them.